Presented here are 5 T cell receptor beta chains from one specimen sequenced in a study of cytomegalovirus exposure and HLA in healthy donors. The PCR ran on 60 Vbeta and 13 Jbeta primers. The repertoire was sequenced with immunoSEQ multiplex PCR; TCRdb's copy has only in-frame clones and lacks some. The sample holds 50,000 to 55,000 clones, approximately 52% seen once. Material for sequencing was PBMCs. Every receptor here comes from a human donor in good health.

This clone was counted only a few times. The CDR3 nucleotides are TGTGCCAGCACAAACAGGGGGCCGAACACTGAAGCTTTCTTT. Translation: CASTNRGPNTEAFF. The rearrangement links TRBV6-6 to TRBJ1-1, with 9 nucleotides matching TRBD1. Germline loops: CDR1 MNHNY, CDR2 SVGAGI (reference sequence). J lost 1 base, V lost 7 bases, and 4 bases had no gene match. This CDR3 has 14 residues.

This clone was found a few times. The chain uses TRBV18 and TRBJ1-3, with D tentatively TRBD1 (6 bases). The V gene lost 5 bases and the J gene lost 7 bases, with 18 bases spanning the gap. CDR3 length equals 15 residues. Germline V lookup: CDR1 KGHSH, CDR2 LQKENI. As DNA, the CDR3 is TGTGCCAGCTCAGCAAGGACAGCCGCTTTGAACACCATATATTTT. Protein sequence: CASSARTAALNTIYF.

J is TRBJ2-7 and V is TRBV2; 7 bases map to TRBD1. This CDR3 is built from 13 residues. Germline V gene lookup returns CDR1 SNHLY and CDR2 FYNNEI. Trimming at V came to 4 bases and at J to 5 bases, leaving 5 bases not matched to a gene. CDR3 protein: CASSGQGLDEQYF. The DNA for the CDR3 is TGTGCCAGCAGTGGACAGGGATTGGACGAGCAGTACTTC.

In this sample, this clone turned up a few times. This sequence joins TRBV5-4 and TRBJ2-7, with D perhaps TRBD1 (5 bases). The CDR3 sequence is 15 residues long. V was trimmed by 4 bases and J by 0 bases, leaving 14 bases between them. Germline V gene sequence: CDR1 SGHNT, CDR2 YYREEE (reference sequence). CDR3 sequence: CASSVRATSSYEQYF. The CDR3 DNA follows: TGTGCCAGCAGCGTCAGGGCAACCTCCTCCTACGAGCAGTACTTC.

V gene TRBV9 combines with J gene TRBJ1-4; 10 bases are a match to TRBD1. CDR3 length equals 18 residues. Trimming took 3 bases from V and 0 from J; bases not matched to a gene: 8. Germline V gene data show CDR1 as SGDLS and CDR2 as YYNGEE. CDR3 sequence (DNA): TGTGCCAGCAGCGAGCGACAGGGGGCAACCTCAACTAATGAAAAACTGTTTTTT. This encodes CASSERQGATSTNEKLFF.